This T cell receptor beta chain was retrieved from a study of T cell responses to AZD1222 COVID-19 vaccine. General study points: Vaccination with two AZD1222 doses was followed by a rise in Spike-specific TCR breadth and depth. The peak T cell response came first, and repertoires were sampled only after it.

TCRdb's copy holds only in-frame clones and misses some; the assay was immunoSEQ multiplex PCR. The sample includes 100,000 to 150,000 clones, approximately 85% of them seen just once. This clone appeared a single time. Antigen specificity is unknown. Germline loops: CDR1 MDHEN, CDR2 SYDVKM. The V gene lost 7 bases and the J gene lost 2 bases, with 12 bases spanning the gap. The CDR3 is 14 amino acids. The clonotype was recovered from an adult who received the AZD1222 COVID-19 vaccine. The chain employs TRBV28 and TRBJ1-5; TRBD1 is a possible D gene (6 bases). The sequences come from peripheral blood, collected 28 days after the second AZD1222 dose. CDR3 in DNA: TGTGCCAGCACCCCGGGGGCGGGCAATCAGCCCCAGCATTTT. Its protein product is CASTPGAGNQPQHF.